A single sample is the source of the 28 T cell receptor beta chains below, sequenced in a study of blood T cell repertoires in COVID-19. Profiling relied on immunoSEQ multiplex PCR, and the TCRdb table lists in-frame clones only, not all of them. Among 200,000 to 300,000 clones listed, roughly 82% were seen once. The specimen sequenced was peripheral blood. These receptors were collected from a woman in her seventies with acute or convalescent COVID-19.

J is TRBJ2-1 and V is TRBV6-2 or TRBV6-3, with 8 bases aligning to TRBD2. The J segment lost 9 bases and the V segment lost 4 bases, leaving 11 bases of the junction unmatched. Germline lookup yields CDR1 MNHEY and CDR2 SVGEGT. The CDR3 runs 15 residues. CDR3 sequence: CASSSGGSSLVEQFF. CDR3 nucleotide sequence: TGTGCCAGCAGTTCGGGGGGGTCGAGCCTAGTTGAGCAGTTCTTC.

The chain uses TRBV2 and TRBJ1-5; D ambiguous. CDR3 length equals 15 residues. V was clipped by 7 bases and J by 2 bases, with 15 bases between them. Germline assignment: CDR1 SNHLY and CDR2 FYNNEI. CDR3 bases: TGTGCCAGCACGTTTCTGTTGTCGGGCAATCAGCCCCAGCATTTT. Protein: CASTFLLSGNQPQHF.

This sequence joins TRBV4-2 and TRBJ2-1; TRBD2 agrees at 16 bases. CDR1 and CDR2 (germline): LGHNA, YNFKEQ. This CDR3 has 16 residues. Trimming at V came to 4 bases and at J to 9 bases, leaving 6 bases not matched to a gene. CDR3 loop: CASSPGLAGGRSEQFF. CDR3 sequence (DNA): TGTGCCAGCAGCCCGGGACTAGCGGGGGGGCGAAGTGAGCAGTTCTTC.

The table lists this clone with a few counts. This chain links TRBV5-4 with TRBJ1-1; D is ambiguous. The CDR3 has 15 amino acids. Between the trimmed V and J ends, which lost 4 bases and 1 base, there was a span of 14 bases. CDR1 is SGHNT and CDR2 is YYREEE in the germline V gene (reference sequence). The CDR3 spells CASSPRAAGNTEAFF. Here the CDR3 DNA reads TGTGCCAGCAGCCCCCGGGCCGCGGGGAACACTGAAGCTTTCTTT.

As concerns this clone: Different DNA sequences within this sample yield the same CDR3. This chain joins TRBV28 and TRBJ1-2, with TRBD1 identical over 9 bases. V was pared by 4 bases and J by 2 bases, with 2 bases of the junction left unmatched. Germline CDR1 reads MDHEN; CDR2 reads SYDVKM. This CDR3 region has 14 residues. CDR3 bases: TGTGCCAGCAGTTCCACAGGGGGCAACTATGGCTACACCTTC. This sequence encodes CASSSTGGNYGYTF.

V usage is TRBV18 and J usage is TRBJ1-1, with D tentatively TRBD1 (6 bases). This CDR3 region has 14 residues. The germline CDR1 and CDR2 sequences are KGHSH and LQKENI. The V end was cut by 3 bases, the J end by 4 bases, with 12 bases between. Here the CDR3 DNA reads TGTGCCAGCTCACCGTCCCAACAGGGCACTGAAGCTTTCTTT. This codes for CASSPSQQGTEAFF.

This chain links TRBV4-3 with TRBJ1-3; D is unclear. There are 17 residues in the CDR3. The V gene lost 0 bases and the J gene lost 0 bases, with 12 bases spanning the gap. Germline V CDR1 and CDR2: LGHNA, YSLEER. CDR3 nucleotide sequence: TGCGCCAGCAGCCAAGATGCAAGATACAACTCTGGAAACACCATATATTTT. This codes for CASSQDARYNSGNTIYF.

This chain links TRBV27 with TRBJ1-5; TRBD1 matches 9 bases. Germline V gives CDR1 MNHEY, CDR2 SMNVEV (reference sequence). With V trimmed by 5 bases and J by 6 bases, 5 bases remained unmatched. CDR3 length equals 14 residues. The DNA of the CDR3 is TGTGCCAGCAGTCCCGGGACAGGGAGTCAGCCCCAGCATTTT. This codes for CASSPGTGSQPQHF.

The J gene is TRBJ1-4, the V gene TRBV30; D perhaps matches TRBD1 (6 bases). Trimming removed 0 bases at V and 5 bases at J, with 10 bases between. The V gene's germline CDR1 is GTSNPN and CDR2 SVGIG (reference sequence). The CDR3 covers 14 residues. CDR3 sequence reads: CAWSVLQGNEKLFF. The CDR3, as DNA: TGTGCCTGGAGTGTTTTACAGGGCAATGAAAAACTGTTTTTT.

The chain couples TRBV20-1 to TRBJ1-5; tentative D call: TRBD1 (5 bases). The CDR3 extends over 11 amino acids. Germline lookup yields CDR1 DFQATT and CDR2 SNEGSKA (reference sequence). Trimming removed 3 bases at V and 6 bases at J, with 6 bases between. This CDR3 is CSARGGQPQHF. The CDR3 DNA reads TGCAGTGCTAGGGGGGGTCAGCCCCAGCATTTT.

This rearrangement joins TRBV4-1 to TRBJ2-6, with TRBD2 as a possible D gene (6 bases). Per the germline V gene, CDR1 is MGHRA and CDR2 is YSYEKL. The V and J ends lost 4 bases and 0 bases respectively, with 10 bases between them. This CDR3 has 16 amino acids. The CDR3 nucleotides read TGCGCCAGCAGCCCCCGGGAGCTCTCTGGGGCCAACGTCCTGACTTTC. Translation: CASSPRELSGANVLTF.

The CDR3 loop is CASSPTWLAGAREQFF. CDR3 bases: TGTGCCAGCAGCCCCACCTGGCTAGCGGGGGCCAGGGAACAGTTCTTC. The chain employs TRBV11-2 and TRBJ2-1, with 10 bases fitting TRBD2. There are 16 residues in the CDR3. Unmatched junction bases numbered 17, after V lost 5 bases and J lost 13 bases. CDR1 is SGHAT, CDR2 FQNNGV, per germline. Combining the CDR3 with reference TRBV11-2 and TRBJ2-1 gives the whole variable domain EAGVAQSPRYKIIEKRQSVAFWCNPISGHATLYWYQQILGQGPKLLIQFQNNGVVDDSQLPKDRFSAERLKGVDSTLKIQPAKLEDSAVYLCASSPTWLAGAREQFFGPGTRLTVL.

The chain carries TRBV4-2 and TRBJ2-1, with D possibly being TRBD2 (6 bases). The CDR3 is 14 residues long. The V gene's germline CDR1 is LGHNA and CDR2 YNFKEQ. The V end lost 3 bases, the J end lost 7 bases, and 13 bases lay between the germline ends. CDR3: CASSQSGSGNEQFF. The DNA of the CDR3 is TGTGCCAGCAGCCAGAGCGGGTCTGGGAATGAGCAGTTCTTC.

The chain is built from TRBV19 and TRBJ2-5; D perhaps matches TRBD1 (5 bases). V was shortened by 8 bases and J by 4 bases, with 17 bases between the two germline ends. CDR1 and CDR2 from the germline V gene are LNHDA and SQIVND (reference sequence). The CDR3 contains 14 residues. The CDR3 region has the DNA TGTGCCAGTTCTCAACAAATTGGGGCAGAGACCCAGTACTTC. This encodes CASSQQIGAETQYF.

The rearrangement links TRBV4-2 to TRBJ1-2, with 8 bases matching TRBD1. The J segment lost 6 bases and the V segment lost 1 base, leaving 7 bases of the junction unmatched. The germline CDR1 and CDR2 sequences are LGHNA and YNFKEQ. The CDR3 length is 15 residues. CDR3 sequence reads: CASSQVAGQGDGYTF. CDR3 in DNA: TGTGCCAGCAGCCAAGTAGCCGGACAGGGAGATGGCTACACCTTC.

V usage is TRBV5-1 and J usage is TRBJ2-3; D perhaps matches TRBD2 (6 bases). The V and J ends lost 3 bases and 0 bases respectively, with 11 bases between them. This CDR3 has 15 residues. CDR1 and CDR2 from the germline V gene are SGHRS and YFSETQ. For the CDR3, the DNA is TGCGCCAGCAGCTGGCGGGGAGCCAGCACAGATACGCAGTATTTT. This translates into CASSWRGASTDTQYF.

The V call is TRBV2, the J call TRBJ1-2; weak D call: TRBD1 (5 bases). V gave up 3 bases and J gave up 3 bases, with 14 bases separating them. The CDR3 spans 15 residues. The germline V gene has CDR1 SNHLY and CDR2 FYNNEI. The CDR3 DNA reads as TGTGCCAGCAGTGAGGCAGGGCTAATTGACTATGGCTACACCTTC. Translation gives CASSEAGLIDYGYTF. Looking up the rest from reference TRBV2 and TRBJ1-2 gives the full variable domain: EPEVTQTPSHQVTQMGQEVILRCVPISNHLYFYWYRQILGQKVEFLVSFYNNEISEKSEIFDDQFSVERPDGSNFTLKIRSTKLEDSAMYFCASSEAGLIDYGYTFGSGTRLTVV.

The chain is built from TRBV28 and TRBJ1-5; 10 positions agree with TRBD1. Looked up from germline, CDR1 is MDHEN and CDR2 is SYDVKM. With 6 bases clipped from V and 5 bases from J, the junction kept 10 bases outside the gene matches. The CDR3 is made up of 16 amino acids. CDR3 nucleotide sequence: TGTGCCAGCAGCTCCCCGGGACAGGGGTCGTATCAGCCCCAGCATTTT. Translated: CASSSPGQGSYQPQHF. The full variable domain, rest sourced from reference TRBV28 and TRBJ1-5, is DVKVTQSSRYLVKRTGEKVFLECVQDMDHENMFWYRQDPGLGLRLIYFSYDVKMKEKGDIPEGYSVSREKKERFSLILESASTNQTSMYLCASSSPGQGSYQPQHFGDGTRLSIL.

The chain combines TRBV3-1 (or the pseudogene TRBV3-2) with TRBJ1-5; 8 bases match TRBD1. This CDR3 has 17 amino acids. V dropped 1 base and J dropped 3; count of bases not matched to a gene: 8. Per the germline V gene, CDR1 is LGHDT and CDR2 is YNNKEL (reference sequence). The CDR3 sequence is CASSQALGQGNNQPQHF. The CDR3 DNA sequence: TGTGCCAGCAGCCAAGCTCTAGGACAGGGCAACAATCAGCCCCAGCATTTT.

The J gene is TRBJ2-1, the V gene TRBV24-1, with a tentative D call TRBD1 (5 bases). This CDR3 has 13 residues. The germline V gene encodes CDR1 KGHDR and CDR2 SFDVKD. V was trimmed by 1 base and J by 7 bases, leaving 7 bases between them. The CDR3 DNA is TGTGCCACCAGTGATTTTCAGGGAAATGAGCAGTTCTTC. Translated, it gives CATSDFQGNEQFF.

The rearrangement joins TRBV5-6 to TRBJ1-1, with D perhaps TRBD1 (6 bases). V was trimmed by 4 bases and J by 2 bases, leaving 15 bases between them. This CDR3 region has 15 residues. The germline V gene encodes CDR1 SGHDT and CDR2 YYEEEE. The chain's CDR3 is CASSRTGQFNTEAFF. The CDR3 DNA is TGTGCCAGCAGCAGAACCGGACAGTTCAACACTGAAGCTTTCTTT.

V is TRBV6-2 or TRBV6-3 and J is TRBJ2-6; maybe TRBD2 (6 bases). V was pared by 6 bases and J by 3 bases, with 24 bases between. There are 19 residues in the CDR3. The germline V gene encodes CDR1 MNHEY and CDR2 SVGEGT. The CDR3 sequence is CASSFHGGSNTFGANVLTF. In nucleotides, the CDR3 is TGTGCCAGCAGCTTCCATGGGGGGAGTAATACGTTTGGGGCCAACGTCCTGACTTTC.

The chain has TRBV28 and TRBJ1-5; D remains unclear. Trimming left V 5 bases short and J 6 bases short, with 8 bases between. This CDR3 comprises 12 residues. Germline CDR1 is MDHEN and CDR2 is SYDVKM. The DNA of the CDR3 is TGTGCCAGCAGTCTATCTTTTCAGCCCCAGCATTTT. Its translation: CASSLSFQPQHF.

This sequence joins TRBV25-1 and TRBJ1-2; D is unclear. This CDR3 has 13 residues. V shed 3 bases and J shed 8 bases, with 13 bases lying between them. Germline V lookup: CDR1 MGHDK, CDR2 SYGVNS. CDR3 sequence reads: CASSDTPAVGYTF. The CDR3 DNA is TGTGCCAGCAGTGACACCCCGGCGGTCGGCTACACCTTC.

This rearrangement joins TRBV2 to TRBJ1-6, with 7 bases matching TRBD1. Germline lookup yields CDR1 SNHLY and CDR2 FYNNEI. V lost 7 bases, J lost 4 bases, and 7 bases stayed unmatched. CDR3 length equals 15 residues. In DNA form, the CDR3 reads TGTGCCAGCAAGGTACAGGGGATTTATAATTCACCCCTCCACTTT. Its translation is CASKVQGIYNSPLHF.

The chain joins TRBV28 to TRBJ2-3; TRBD1 matches 9 bases. J was trimmed by 6 bases and V by 6 bases; bases with no gene match: 10. CDR3 length: 15 amino acids. The germline V gene encodes CDR1 MDHEN and CDR2 SYDVKM. The CDR3 bases are TGTGCCAGCAGCTCACCGGGACAGGGAGGGGATACGCAGTATTTT. Its translation: CASSSPGQGGDTQYF.

The chain couples TRBV4-2 to TRBJ2-1; 10 nucleotides agree with TRBD1. This CDR3 comprises 20 residues. V shed 4 bases, J shed 0 bases, and the junction held 15 bases outside the gene matches. The germline V gene has CDR1 LGHNA and CDR2 YNFKEQ. The CDR3 spells CASSPRTGGFTSSSYNEQFF. CDR3 nucleotides: TGTGCCAGCAGCCCGAGGACAGGGGGTTTTACATCAAGCTCCTACAATGAGCAGTTCTTC.

The rearrangement joins TRBV7-6 to TRBJ2-5; 7 nucleotides match TRBD1. The V gene's germline CDR1 is SGHVS and CDR2 FNYEAQ. The CDR3 is made up of 16 amino acids. With V trimmed by 5 bases and J by 0 bases, 9 bases remained unmatched. CDR3 DNA: TGTGCCAGCAGCCTGGGGACAGCCCTTAACCAAGAGACCCAGTACTTC. Its protein is CASSLGTALNQETQYF.